This T cell receptor (beta chain) was sequenced for a study of cytomegalovirus exposure and HLA in healthy donors. The PCR contained 60 Vbeta and 13 Jbeta primers. Libraries were prepared by immunoSEQ multiplex PCR; TCRdb keeps only in-frame clonotypes and omits some of them. The sample lists tens of thousands of clones, over 75% occurring once. The CDR3 extends over 15 amino acids. In germline, CDR1 is SEHNR, CDR2 FQNEAQ (reference sequence). Worth noting for this clone: Sequence at one end of the junction differs from germline and may be a read error.

The receptor was derived from a male donor in good health and CMV-seropositive. This chain connects TRBV7-9 to TRBJ1-6; TRBD1 is a possible D gene (5 bases). The sequencing sample was made of PBMCs. The CDR3 loop is CATHGPTAINSPPHF. The CDR3 bases are TGTGCCACCCACGGTCCGACAGCCATTAATTCACCCCCCCACTTT. The whole variable domain, remainder taken from reference TRBV7-9 and TRBJ1-6, is DTGVSQNPRHKITKRGQNVTFRCDPISEHNRLYWYRQTLGQGPEFLTYFQNEAQLEKSRLLSDRFSAERPKGSFSTLEIQRTEQGDSAMYLCATHGPTAINSPPHFGNGTRLTVT.